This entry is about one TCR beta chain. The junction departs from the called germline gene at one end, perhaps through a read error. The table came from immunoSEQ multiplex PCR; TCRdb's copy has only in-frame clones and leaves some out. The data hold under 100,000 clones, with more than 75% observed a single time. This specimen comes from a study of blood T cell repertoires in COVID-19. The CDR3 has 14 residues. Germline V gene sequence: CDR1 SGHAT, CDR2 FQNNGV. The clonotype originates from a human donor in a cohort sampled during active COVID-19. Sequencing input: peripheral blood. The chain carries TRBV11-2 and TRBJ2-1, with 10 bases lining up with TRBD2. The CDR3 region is CASSLDSPSGGEIF. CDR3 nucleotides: TGTGCCAGCAGCTTAGATTCTCCTAGCGGGGGCGAAATCTTC.